The 11 T cell receptor beta chains below were found in one sample sequenced in a study of identical twins. TCRdb re-called the 5' RACE reads through MiXCR, storing one row per CDR3 protein. The sample contains some 760,000 distinct CDR3 sequences, 15% to 20% of which appear only once. This sample was shared with a second study, whose subject was T cells expressing NK-cell markers.

Sequenced sample: PBMCs. The receptors originated from a woman between 18 and 29 years old in good health.

The sample holds a few counts of this clonotype. The DNA for the CDR3 is TGTGCCAGCAGCCCCCGGGACAGGGTGAATGAGCAGTTCTTC. It yields the protein CASSPRDRVNEQFF. This chain links TRBV7-8 with TRBJ2-1, with 9 positions matching TRBD1. The germline V gene encodes CDR1 SGHVS and CDR2 FQNEAQ. This CDR3 is 14 amino acids long. The junction had 6 bases not matched to a gene; V was cut back by 5 bases and J by 7 bases.

The chain uses TRBV12-3 or TRBV12-4 and TRBJ2-7; D gene unclear. The V end was cut by 1 base, the J end by 5 bases, with 9 bases between. This CDR3 is built from 13 residues. Here the CDR3 reads CASSLVVTHEQYF. The DNA for the CDR3 is TGTGCCAGCAGTTTAGTGGTGACCCACGAGCAGTACTTC.

This clonotype was counted only a few times. The genes are TRBV5-1 and TRBJ2-3, with unresolved D. CDR1 is SGHRS, CDR2 YFSETQ, per germline. This CDR3 region has 13 residues. Trimming stripped 2 bases from V and 4 bases from J, with 8 bases between. CDR3 sequence reads: CASSFRRADTQYF. The CDR3 region has the DNA TGCGCCAGCAGCTTTCGGCGTGCAGATACGCAGTATTTT.

This clonotype has a handful of counts. The chain's CDR3 is CAWSALAAYNEQFF. CDR3 sequence (DNA): TGTGCCTGGAGTGCCCTAGCGGCTTACAATGAGCAGTTCTTC. The chain couples TRBV30 to TRBJ2-1; 7 nucleotides align to TRBD2. V trimming: 1 base; J trimming: 4 bases; junction bases outside the gene matches: 4. The CDR3 loop spans 14 amino acids. Per the germline V gene, CDR1 is GTSNPN and CDR2 is SVGIG (reference sequence). The full variable domain, with the rest looked up from reference TRBV30 and TRBJ2-1, is SQTIHQWPATLVQPVGSPLSLECTVEGTSNPNLYWYRQAAGRGLQLLFYSVGIGQISSEVPQNLSASRPQDRQFILSSKKLLLSDSGFYLCAWSALAAYNEQFFGPGTRLTVL.

The chain joins TRBV20-1 to TRBJ2-1; TRBD2 matches at 9 bases. V gave up 4 bases and J gave up 8 bases; unmatched junction bases: 9. Germline V gives CDR1 DFQATT, CDR2 SNEGSKA (reference sequence). CDR3 size: 14 residues. CDR3 region: CSAIIGGRAYEQFF. The CDR3 DNA is TGCAGTGCTATTATAGGCGGGAGGGCCTATGAGCAGTTCTTC.

The chain has TRBV12-3 or TRBV12-4 and TRBJ2-1, with TRBD2 identical over 7 bases. The V and J ends lost 2 bases and 7 bases, in that order; junction bases with no gene match: 2. The CDR3 sequence is 13 residues long. The CDR3 reads CASSLIAGNEQFF. For the CDR3, the DNA is TGTGCCAGCAGTTTAATAGCGGGTAATGAGCAGTTCTTC.

This clonotype showed up many times. The germline gene is not matched at one end of the junction; a read error may be the cause. The J gene is TRBJ2-2, the V gene TRBV5-1; D might be TRBD1 or TRBD2, each matching 5 bases. The CDR3 consists of 15 residues. From germline, CDR1 is SGHRS and CDR2 YFSETQ. The DNA of the CDR3 is TGTGCCAGCAGCTTAGGGCAGGGAGCCACCGGGGAGCTGTTTTTT. It codes for CASSLGQGATGELFF.

The gene calls are TRBV28 and TRBJ2-6; D not certain. Germline CDR1 MDHEN, CDR2 SYDVKM. V was pared by 6 bases and J by 1 base, with 13 bases between. The CDR3 totals 16 residues. The CDR3 DNA is TGTGCCAGCAGATTAAGTTCTTTTTCTGGGGCCAACGTCCTGACTTTC. It translates to CASRLSSFSGANVLTF.

The rearrangement joins TRBV7-2 to TRBJ2-3; D call uncertain. The CDR3 length is 13 residues. Per the germline V gene, CDR1 is SGHTA and CDR2 is FQGNSA. The germline V and J ends were trimmed by 3 bases and 7 bases, with 11 bases remaining between them. CDR3 sequence reads: CASSFDEGYTQYF. CDR3 bases: TGTGCCAGCAGCTTTGATGAAGGGTATACGCAGTATTTT.

The chain combines TRBV10-3 with TRBJ2-2, with D maybe TRBD1 (5 bases). CDR1 and CDR2 from the germline V gene are ENHRY and SYGVKD. This CDR3 is built from 16 residues. Trimming stripped 6 bases from V and 3 bases from J, with 17 bases between. The CDR3 region is CAISIRTTRDTGELFF. CDR3 bases: TGTGCCATCAGCATCCGGACAACTCGGGACACCGGGGAGCTGTTTTTT.

Only a few counts were recorded for this clonotype. This sequence joins TRBV10-3 and TRBJ2-3, with 11 bases matching TRBD1. The ends lost 2 bases at V and 8 bases at J; junction bases unmatched: 9. This CDR3 has 16 amino acids. The germline V gene has CDR1 ENHRY and CDR2 SYGVKD. The CDR3 loop is CAISERTGGITTTQYF. CDR3 DNA: TGTGCCATCAGTGAGCGGACAGGGGGCATCACAACTACGCAGTATTTT.